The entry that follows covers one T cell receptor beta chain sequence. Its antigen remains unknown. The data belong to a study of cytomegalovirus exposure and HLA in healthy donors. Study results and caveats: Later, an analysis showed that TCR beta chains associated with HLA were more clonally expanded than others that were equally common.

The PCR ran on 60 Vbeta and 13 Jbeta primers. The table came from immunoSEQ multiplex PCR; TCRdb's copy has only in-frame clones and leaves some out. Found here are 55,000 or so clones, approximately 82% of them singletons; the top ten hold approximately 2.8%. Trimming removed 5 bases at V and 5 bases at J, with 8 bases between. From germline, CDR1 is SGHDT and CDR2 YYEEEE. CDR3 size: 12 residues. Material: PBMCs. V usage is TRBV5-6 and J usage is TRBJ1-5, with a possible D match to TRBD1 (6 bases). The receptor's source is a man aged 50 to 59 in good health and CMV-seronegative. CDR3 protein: CASSQGHQPQHF. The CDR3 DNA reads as TGTGCCAGCAGTCAGGGGCATCAGCCCCAGCATTTT.